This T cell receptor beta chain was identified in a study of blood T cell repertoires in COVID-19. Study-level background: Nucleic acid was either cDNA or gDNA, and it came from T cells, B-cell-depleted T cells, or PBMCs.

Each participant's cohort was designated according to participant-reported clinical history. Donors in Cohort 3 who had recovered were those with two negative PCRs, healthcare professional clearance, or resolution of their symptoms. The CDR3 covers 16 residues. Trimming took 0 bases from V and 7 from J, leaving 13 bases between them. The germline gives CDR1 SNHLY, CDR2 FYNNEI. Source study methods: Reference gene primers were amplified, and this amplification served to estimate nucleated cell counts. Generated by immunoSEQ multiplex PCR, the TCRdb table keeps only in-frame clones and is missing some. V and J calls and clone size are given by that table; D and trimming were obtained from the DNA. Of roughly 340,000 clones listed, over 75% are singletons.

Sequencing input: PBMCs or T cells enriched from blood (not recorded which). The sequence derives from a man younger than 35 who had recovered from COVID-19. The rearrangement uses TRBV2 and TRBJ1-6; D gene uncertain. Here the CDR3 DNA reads TGTGCCAGCAGTGAAGCGCGGCCCCGAGGAAATTCACCCCTCCACTTT. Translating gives CASSEARPRGNSPLHF.